This TCR beta chain was documented in a study of lymphopenia after photon versus proton radiotherapy. The CDR3 length is 15 residues. Germline assignment: CDR1 SGDLS and CDR2 YYNGEE. The V gene lost 3 bases and the J gene lost 2 bases, with 12 bases spanning the gap. Sequencing was performed with immunoSEQ multiplex PCR; in TCRdb, only in-frame clones are kept and a portion is missing. This table holds about 58,000 clones, roughly 80% found once. The TCR originated in a man aged 55 to 69 with pancreatic cancer. The material sequenced was peripheral blood, taken from a patient treated with proton-based radiotherapy. The V gene is TRBV9, the J gene TRBJ2-1, with D possibly being TRBD2 (5 bases). CDR3 in amino acids: CASSAVALAYNEQFF. The CDR3 bases are TGTGCCAGCAGCGCCGTGGCACTAGCCTACAATGAGCAGTTCTTC.